These 7 T cell receptor beta chains originate from one sample sequenced in a study of blood T cells in healthy people across ages. A second PCR, run for about 7 to 11 cycles, used a sample-barcoded 5' primer plus a J-beta primer mix. TCRdb independently ran MiXCR on the 5' RACE reads; one entry per CDR3 protein. Seen here are about 1.5 million distinct CDR3 sequences, 35% to 45% observed once, and the top ten hold more than 4%. The sequenced sample consisted of blood. The source is a woman under 30 in good health.

This clonotype has at least ten counts. The chain carries TRBV7-2 and TRBJ2-5; 7 nucleotides agree with TRBD2. Looked up from germline, CDR1 is SGHTA and CDR2 is FQGNSA. V was pared by 3 bases and J by 0 bases, with 1 base of the junction left unmatched. The CDR3 consists of 14 residues. The DNA for the CDR3 is TGTGCCAGCAGCTTCAGCGGGAACCAAGAGACCCAGTACTTC. Translating gives CASSFSGNQETQYF.

Only a few counts were recorded for this clonotype. The V gene is TRBV27, the J gene TRBJ1-5, with TRBD1 as a possible D gene (5 bases). There are 17 residues in the CDR3. Deletions cut 5 bases from V and 0 bases from J, with 17 bases between. Germline V gene sequence: CDR1 MNHEY, CDR2 SMNVEV (reference sequence). The CDR3 DNA reads TGTGCCAGCAGTCCCCGACAGCAATTTAATAGCAATCAGCCCCAGCATTTT. Translating gives CASSPRQQFNSNQPQHF.

To note about this clonotype: One base away lies a much larger clone, so this may be a sequencing read error. The chain joins TRBV6-4 to TRBJ2-7; 15 bases are a match to TRBD2. CDR1 is MRHNA and CDR2 is SNTAGT in the germline V gene. V was pared by 4 bases and J by 7 bases, with 5 bases of the junction left unmatched. The CDR3 length is 15 residues. CDR3 sequence reads: CASSGTSGGANEQYF. The DNA for the CDR3 is TGTGCCAGCAGTGGGACTAGCGGGGGGGCCAATGAGCAGTACTTC.

Points on this clonotype: One end of the junction does not line up with germline, which may come from a read error. The chain recombines TRBV29-1 with TRBJ2-2; 9 positions match TRBD1. Germline V gene sequence: CDR1 SQVTM, CDR2 ANQGSEA. This CDR3 spans 16 amino acids. This CDR3 reads CGVSPGQGFVTGELFF. DNA of the CDR3: TGCGGCGTTTCTCCGGGACAGGGTTTCGTCACCGGGGAGCTGTTTTTT.

This clonotype was observed a handful of times. V and J are TRBV19 and TRBJ1-3; D call uncertain. The germline gives CDR1 LNHDA, CDR2 SQIVND (reference sequence). The CDR3 is 15 residues long. V was cut by 3 bases and J by 0 bases, with 9 bases left in between. The CDR3 sequence is CASSIGDVSGNTIYF. As DNA, the CDR3 is TGTGCCAGTAGTATTGGTGATGTCTCTGGAAACACCATATATTTT.

The V and J genes are TRBV4-3 and TRBJ1-1, with TRBD1 identical over 11 bases. CDR1 is LGHNA, CDR2 YSLEER, per germline. CDR3 length: 16 amino acids. Trimming cost V 4 bases and J 10 bases; bases outside gene matches: 14. The CDR3 is CASSLELGTGGSGAFF. CDR3 nucleotide sequence: TGCGCCAGCAGCCTGGAATTGGGGACAGGGGGGTCGGGAGCTTTCTTT.

This clonotype has a handful of counts. This sequence joins TRBV12-5 and TRBJ2-7; a weak D match, TRBD2 (6 bases). Germline V gives CDR1 LGHNT, CDR2 FRNRAP. The V end was cut by 6 bases, the J end by 0 bases, with 9 bases between. The CDR3 contains 13 residues. Here the CDR3 DNA reads TGTGCTAGTGGGGCGGGGTCCTCCTACGAGCAGTACTTC. It yields the protein CASGAGSSYEQYF.